This paragraph reports one TCR beta chain. This CDR3 is built from 12 residues. V lost 10 bases, J lost 3 bases, and 3 bases stayed unmatched. The V gene's germline CDR1 is SGHNT and CDR2 YYREEE (reference sequence). The source of the sample is a study of blood T cell repertoires in COVID-19. Whole-study context: COVID-19 samples, acute and convalescent, were from the United States, Italy and Spain. Sample material is recorded as cDNA or gDNA derived from T cells, B-cell-depleted T cells, or PBMCs.

Under the authors' procedure: Nucleated cell number was recorded as an estimate derived from reference gene primer amplification. Data came from immunoSEQ multiplex PCR; TCRdb stores just in-frame clones and leaves some out. The V and J calls and clone size were taken over from that table, and D and trimming were inferred from the DNA. Of 300,000 to 400,000 clones listed, approximately 88% are singletons. Seattle patients were enrolled while actively infected and followed longitudinally. J is TRBJ2-3 and V is TRBV5-4, with 9 bases lining up with TRBD1. The origin of this receptor is a woman in her thirties with COVID-19, enrolled during active disease. Source material: peripheral blood. The CDR3 spells CAGGQGTDTQYF. The CDR3 DNA reads as TGTGCCGGGGGACAGGGAACAGATACGCAGTATTTT.